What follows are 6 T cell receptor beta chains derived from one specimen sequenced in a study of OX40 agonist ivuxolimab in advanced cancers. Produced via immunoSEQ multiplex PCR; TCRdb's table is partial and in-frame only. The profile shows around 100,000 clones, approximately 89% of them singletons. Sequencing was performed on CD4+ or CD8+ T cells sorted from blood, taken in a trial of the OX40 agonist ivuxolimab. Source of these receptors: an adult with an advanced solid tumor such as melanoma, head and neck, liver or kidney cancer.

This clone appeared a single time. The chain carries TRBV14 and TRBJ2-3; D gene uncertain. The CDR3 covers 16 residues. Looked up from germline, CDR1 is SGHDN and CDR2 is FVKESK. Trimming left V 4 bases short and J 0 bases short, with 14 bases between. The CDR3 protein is CASSLRRVGSTDTQYF. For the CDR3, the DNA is TGTGCCAGCAGCCTCCGACGGGTGGGAAGCACAGATACGCAGTATTTT.

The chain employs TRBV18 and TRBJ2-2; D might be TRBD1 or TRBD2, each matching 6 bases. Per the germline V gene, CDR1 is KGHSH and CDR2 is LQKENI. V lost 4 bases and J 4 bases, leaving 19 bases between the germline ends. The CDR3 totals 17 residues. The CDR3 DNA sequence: TGTGCCAGCTCACTCCCCTTCCCGGGGGCTGGCACCGGGGAGCTGTTTTTT. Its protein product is CASSLPFPGAGTGELFF.

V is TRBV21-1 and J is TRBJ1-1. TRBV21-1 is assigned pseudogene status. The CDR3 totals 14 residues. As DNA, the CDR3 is TGTGCCAGCAGCAAATGGAGAGAACACACTGAAGCTTTCTTT. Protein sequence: CASSKWREHTEAFF.

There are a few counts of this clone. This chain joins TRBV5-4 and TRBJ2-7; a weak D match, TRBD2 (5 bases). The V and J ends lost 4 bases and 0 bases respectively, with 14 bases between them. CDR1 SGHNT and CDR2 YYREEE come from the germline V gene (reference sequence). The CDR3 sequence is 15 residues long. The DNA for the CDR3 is TGTGCCAGCAGCCCCGGCGGGTTACGCTCCTACGAGCAGTACTTC. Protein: CASSPGGLRSYEQYF. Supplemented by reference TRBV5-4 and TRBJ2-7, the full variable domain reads ETGVTQSPTHLIKTRGQQVTLRCSSQSGHNTVSWYQQALGQGPQFIFQYYREEENGRGNFPPRFSGLQFPNYSSELNVNALELDDSALYLCASSPGGLRSYEQYFGPGTRLTVT.

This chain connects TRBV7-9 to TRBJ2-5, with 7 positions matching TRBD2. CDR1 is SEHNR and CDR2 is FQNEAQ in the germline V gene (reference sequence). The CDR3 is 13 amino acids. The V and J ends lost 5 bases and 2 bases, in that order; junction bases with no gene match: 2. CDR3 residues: CASSPGGQETQYF. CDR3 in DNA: TGTGCCAGCAGCCCCGGGGGGCAAGAGACCCAGTACTTC.

CDR3 sequence reads: CASSPSRQETQYF. The DNA for the CDR3 is TGTGCCAGCAGTCCGAGCAGACAAGAGACCCAGTACTTC. The chain couples TRBV2 to TRBJ2-5; D is unclear. Trimming removed 5 bases from V and 2 bases from J, with 9 bases in between. The germline V gene has CDR1 SNHLY and CDR2 FYNNEI. This CDR3 is built from 13 residues.